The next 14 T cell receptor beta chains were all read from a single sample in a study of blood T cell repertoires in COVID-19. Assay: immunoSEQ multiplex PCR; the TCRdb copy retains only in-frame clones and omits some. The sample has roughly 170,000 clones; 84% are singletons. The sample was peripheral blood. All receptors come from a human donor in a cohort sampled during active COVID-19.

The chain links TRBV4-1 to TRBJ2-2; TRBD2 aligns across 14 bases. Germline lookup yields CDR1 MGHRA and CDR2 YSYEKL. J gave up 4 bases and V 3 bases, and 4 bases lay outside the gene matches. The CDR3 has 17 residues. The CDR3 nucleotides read TGCGCCAGCAGCCAGGCCGGACTAGCGGGGGGCACCGGGGAGCTGTTTTTT. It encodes CASSQAGLAGGTGELFF.

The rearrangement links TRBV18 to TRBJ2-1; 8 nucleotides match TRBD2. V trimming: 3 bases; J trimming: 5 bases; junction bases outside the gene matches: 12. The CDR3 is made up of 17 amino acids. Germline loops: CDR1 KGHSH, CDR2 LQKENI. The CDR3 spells CASSPYGGGSLHNEQFF. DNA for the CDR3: TGTGCCAGCTCACCCTACGGGGGGGGGTCCCTCCACAATGAGCAGTTCTTC.

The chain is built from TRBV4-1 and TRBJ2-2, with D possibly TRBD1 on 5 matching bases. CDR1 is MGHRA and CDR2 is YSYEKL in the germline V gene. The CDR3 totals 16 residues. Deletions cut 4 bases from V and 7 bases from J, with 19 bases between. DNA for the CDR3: TGCGCCAGCAGCCCTTCGTCAGGGCCGGGCAGCGGGGAGCTGTTTTTT. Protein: CASSPSSGPGSGELFF.

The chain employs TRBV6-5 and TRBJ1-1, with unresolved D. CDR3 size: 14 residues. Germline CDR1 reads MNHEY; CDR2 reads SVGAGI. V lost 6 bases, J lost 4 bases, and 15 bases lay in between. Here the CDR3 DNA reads TGTGCCAGCAGCCCGTATGTCGTCGGCACTGAAGCTTTCTTT. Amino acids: CASSPYVVGTEAFF.

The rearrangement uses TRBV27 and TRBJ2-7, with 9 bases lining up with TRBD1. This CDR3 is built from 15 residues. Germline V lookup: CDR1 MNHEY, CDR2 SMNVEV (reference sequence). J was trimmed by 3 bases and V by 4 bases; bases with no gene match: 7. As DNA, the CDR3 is TGTGCCAGCAGTTCCCTCGGGGACAGGGACTACGAGCAGTACTTC. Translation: CASSSLGDRDYEQYF.

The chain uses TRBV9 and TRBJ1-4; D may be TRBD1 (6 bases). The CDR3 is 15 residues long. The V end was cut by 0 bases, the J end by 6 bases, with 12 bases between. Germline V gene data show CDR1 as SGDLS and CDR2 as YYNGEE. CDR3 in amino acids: CASSVGRGHDEKLFF. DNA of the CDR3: TGTGCCAGCAGCGTAGGGCGGGGGCACGATGAAAAACTGTTTTTT.

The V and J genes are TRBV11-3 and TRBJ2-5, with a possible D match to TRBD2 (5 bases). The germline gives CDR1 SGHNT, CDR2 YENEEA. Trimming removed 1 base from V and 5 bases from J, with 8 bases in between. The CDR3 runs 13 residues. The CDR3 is CASSLGTRETQYF. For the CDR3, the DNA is TGTGCCAGCAGCTTAGGGACTCGGGAGACCCAGTACTTC.

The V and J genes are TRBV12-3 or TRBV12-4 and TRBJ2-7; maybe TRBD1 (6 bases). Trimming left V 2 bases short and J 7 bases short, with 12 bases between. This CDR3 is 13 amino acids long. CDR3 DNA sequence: TGTGCCAGCAGTTTACTTTCAAGGGGGGAGCAGTACTTC. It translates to CASSLLSRGEQYF.

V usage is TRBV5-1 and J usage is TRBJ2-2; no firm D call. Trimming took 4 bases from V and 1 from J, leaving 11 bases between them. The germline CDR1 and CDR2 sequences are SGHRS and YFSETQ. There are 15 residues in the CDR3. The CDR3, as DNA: TGCGCCAGCAGCCCCAACGCGATGAACACCGGGGAGCTGTTTTTT. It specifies CASSPNAMNTGELFF. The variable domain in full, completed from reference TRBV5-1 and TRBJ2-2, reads KAGVTQTPRYLIKTRGQQVTLSCSPISGHRSVSWYQQTPGQGLQFLFEYFSETQRNKGNFPGRFSGRQFSNSRSEMNVSTLELGDSALYLCASSPNAMNTGELFFGEGSRLTVL.

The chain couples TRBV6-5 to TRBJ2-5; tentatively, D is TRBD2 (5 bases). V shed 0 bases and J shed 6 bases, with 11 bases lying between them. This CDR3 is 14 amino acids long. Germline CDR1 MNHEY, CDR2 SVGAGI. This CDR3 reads CASSYSSGVKTQYF. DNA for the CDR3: TGTGCCAGCAGTTACTCGTCCGGGGTGAAGACCCAGTACTTC.

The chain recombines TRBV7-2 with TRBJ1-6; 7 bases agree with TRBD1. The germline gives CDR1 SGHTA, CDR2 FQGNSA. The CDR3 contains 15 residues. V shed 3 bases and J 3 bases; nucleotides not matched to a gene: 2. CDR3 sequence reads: CASSFDRDYNSPLHF. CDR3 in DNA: TGTGCCAGCAGCTTCGACAGGGACTATAATTCACCCCTCCACTTT.

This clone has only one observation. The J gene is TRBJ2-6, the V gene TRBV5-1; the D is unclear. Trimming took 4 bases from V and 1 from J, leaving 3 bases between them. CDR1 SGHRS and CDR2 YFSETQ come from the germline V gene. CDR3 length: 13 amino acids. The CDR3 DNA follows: TGCGCCAGCAGCCCTTCTGGGGCCAACGTCCTGACTTTC. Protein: CASSPSGANVLTF.

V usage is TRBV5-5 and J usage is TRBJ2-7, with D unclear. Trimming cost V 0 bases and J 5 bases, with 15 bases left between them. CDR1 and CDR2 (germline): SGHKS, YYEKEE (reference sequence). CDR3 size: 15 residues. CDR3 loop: CASSLAFERQDEQYF. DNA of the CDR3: TGTGCCAGCAGCTTGGCCTTTGAGAGGCAAGACGAGCAGTACTTC.

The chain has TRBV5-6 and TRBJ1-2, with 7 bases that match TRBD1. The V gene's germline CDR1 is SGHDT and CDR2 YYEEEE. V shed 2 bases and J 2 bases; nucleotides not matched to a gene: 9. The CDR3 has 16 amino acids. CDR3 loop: CASSFLGGQVNYGYTF. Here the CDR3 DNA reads TGTGCCAGCAGCTTCTTAGGGGGCCAAGTCAACTATGGCTACACCTTC.